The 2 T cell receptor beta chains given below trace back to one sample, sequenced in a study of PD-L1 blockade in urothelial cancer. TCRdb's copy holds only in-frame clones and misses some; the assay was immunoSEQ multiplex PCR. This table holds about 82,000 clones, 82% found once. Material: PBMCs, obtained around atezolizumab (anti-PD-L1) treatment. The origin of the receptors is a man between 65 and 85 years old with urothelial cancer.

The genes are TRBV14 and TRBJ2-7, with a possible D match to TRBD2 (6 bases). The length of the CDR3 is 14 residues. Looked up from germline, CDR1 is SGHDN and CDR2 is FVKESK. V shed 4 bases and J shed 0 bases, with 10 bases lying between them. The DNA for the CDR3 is TGTGCCAGCAGCCGGGGGGTAAGCTCCTACGAGCAGTACTTC. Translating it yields CASSRGVSSYEQYF.

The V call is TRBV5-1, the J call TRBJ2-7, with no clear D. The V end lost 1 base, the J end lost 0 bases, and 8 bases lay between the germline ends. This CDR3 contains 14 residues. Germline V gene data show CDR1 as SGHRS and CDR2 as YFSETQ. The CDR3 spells CASSLSPVSYEQYF. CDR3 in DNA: TGCGCCAGCAGCTTGAGTCCGGTCTCCTACGAGCAGTACTTC.